This TCR beta chain was sequenced in a study of blood T cell repertoires in COVID-19. Looking at the study overall: Samples came from the United States, Italy and Spain, spanning acute and convalescent COVID-19. Sample material is recorded as cDNA or gDNA derived from T cells, B-cell-depleted T cells, or PBMCs.

The Seattle patients joined while their infection was active and were tracked longitudinally afterward. Trimming removed 5 bases at V and 7 bases at J, with 17 bases between. CDR1 and CDR2 from the germline V gene are SGHTA and FQGTGA. This CDR3 region has 14 residues. As processed by the authors: Estimates of nucleated cell counts were drawn from the amplification of reference gene primers. Data came from immunoSEQ multiplex PCR; TCRdb stores just in-frame clones and leaves some out. V and J calls and clone size are copied from that table; D and trimming were computed from the DNA. The table records about 87,000 clones, 70% to 90% of them present only once.

The rearrangement uses TRBV7-3 and TRBJ1-2, with D unresolved. This clonotype was obtained from a woman older than 75 with COVID-19, enrolled during active disease. Material for sequencing was peripheral blood. CDR3 loop: CASSPTDSVGGYTF. Here the CDR3 DNA reads TGTGCCAGCAGCCCAACGGACTCGGTCGGTGGCTACACCTTC.